This passage covers 10 T cell receptor beta chains from one sample sequenced in a study of T cell responses to AZD1222 COVID-19 vaccine. Produced via immunoSEQ multiplex PCR; TCRdb's table is partial and in-frame only. The sample lists some 170,000 clones, about 92% occurring once. Sequencing used peripheral blood, obtained on day 0 of AZD1222 vaccination. These receptors were collected from an adult in good health.

V and J are TRBV29-1 and TRBJ1-2; tentative D call: TRBD1 (6 bases). The CDR3 loop spans 14 amino acids. Germline V gene lookup returns CDR1 SQVTM and CDR2 ANQGSEA. V lost 6 bases and J 7 bases, leaving 21 bases between the germline ends. In DNA, the CDR3 is TGCAGCGTCGGACTTGGGGGCGGTTTGTCTGGCTACACCTTC. It specifies CSVGLGGGLSGYTF.

The CDR3 DNA reads TGTGCCAGTAGGGGTCGGTCCGTGGGGGAAAAACTGTTTTTT. It codes for CASRGRSVGEKLFF. The chain is built from TRBV19 and TRBJ1-4; D is unclear. The CDR3 is 14 residues long. CDR1 is LNHDA and CDR2 is SQIVND in the germline V gene (reference sequence). Trimming shortened V by 6 bases and J by 8 bases, and 16 bases separated the two germline ends.

In its sample, this clone was seen once. The CDR3 sequence is CASSFAPIGYGYTF. The CDR3 bases are TGTGCCAGCAGTTTTGCTCCCATAGGGTATGGCTACACCTTC. V is TRBV28 and J is TRBJ1-2; D is unresolved. This CDR3 is 14 amino acids long. Germline CDR1 and CDR2: MDHEN and SYDVKM. Trimming cost V 3 bases and J 5 bases, with 13 bases left between them.

The chain has TRBV29-1 and TRBJ1-2, with D uncertain. Germline-derived CDR1 and CDR2 are SQVTM and ANQGSEA. Trimming took off 5 bases at V and 5 bases at J, with 12 bases between the two ends. The CDR3 extends over 12 amino acids. Here the CDR3 reads CSVYTVFYGYTF. CDR3 DNA: TGCAGCGTTTATACAGTCTTTTATGGCTACACCTTC.

The genes are TRBV5-6 and TRBJ1-4; 11 positions match TRBD1. The CDR3 is 15 residues long. V was clipped by 0 bases and J by 8 bases; unmatched bases: 3. Looked up from germline, CDR1 is SGHDT and CDR2 is YYEEEE. The CDR3 nucleotides are TGTGCCAGCAGCTTGGAGGACAGGGGGCGAGAAAAACTGTTTTTT. The encoded protein is CASSLEDRGREKLFF. The whole variable domain, filled in from reference TRBV5-6 and TRBJ1-4, reads DAGVTQSPTHLIKTRGQQVTLRCSPKSGHDTVSWYQQALGQGPQFIFQYYEEEERQRGNFPDRFSGHQFPNYSSELNVNALLLGDSALYLCASSLEDRGREKLFFGSGTQLSVL.

The V gene is TRBV7-2, the J gene TRBJ1-3; no clear D. This CDR3 is 17 amino acids long. V shed 1 base and J shed 4 bases, with 17 bases lying between them. Germline V lookup: CDR1 SGHTA, CDR2 FQGNSA. The CDR3: CASSLVAVPLGGNTIYF. CDR3 nucleotides: TGTGCCAGCAGCTTAGTCGCAGTCCCCTTAGGGGGAAACACCATATATTTT.

This clone was counted once. This rearrangement joins TRBV27 to TRBJ1-5; D is undetermined. Deletions cut 3 bases from V and 5 bases from J, with 11 bases between. Germline CDR1 is MNHEY and CDR2 is SMNVEV (reference sequence). The CDR3 has 14 residues. The CDR3 coding sequence is TGTGCCAGCAGTTTGAGTGGAGAGTATCAGCCCCAGCATTTT. It encodes CASSLSGEYQPQHF.

The chain couples TRBV6-5 to TRBJ1-6; no firm D call. CDR1 and CDR2 from the germline V gene are MNHEY and SVGAGI. V was cut by 2 bases and J by 10 bases, with 12 bases left in between. The CDR3 is 14 amino acids. The CDR3 protein is CASSYRANQSPLHF. The CDR3 DNA reads TGTGCCAGCAGTTACCGGGCTAATCAATCACCCCTCCACTTT.

This chain joins TRBV12-3 or TRBV12-4 and TRBJ1-2; D is unclear. This CDR3 spans 11 amino acids. V shed 8 bases and J shed 5 bases, with 9 bases lying between them. The CDR3 region is CASRRYYGYTF. CDR3 coding DNA: TGTGCCAGCCGTCGGTATTATGGCTACACCTTC.

This chain joins TRBV7-2 and TRBJ1-3; no reliable D call. CDR1 and CDR2 from the germline V gene are SGHTA and FQGNSA. The CDR3 runs to 16 residues. Deletions cut 2 bases from V and 0 bases from J, with 11 bases between. The CDR3 loop reads CASSLFSLSSGNTIYF. The DNA of the CDR3 is TGTGCCAGCAGCTTATTCTCGCTAAGCTCTGGAAACACCATATATTTT.